Each of the 32 T cell receptor beta chains below was sequenced from the same sample in a study of blood T cell repertoires in COVID-19. Clones were read by immunoSEQ multiplex PCR, and TCRdb kept only the in-frame ones, dropping some. The sample has 150,000 to 200,000 clones, 80% to 85% seen once; the top ten hold about 7.1%. The sequenced sample was peripheral blood. The receptors originated from a woman aged 65 to 85 with COVID-19, enrolled during active disease.

Only one count was recorded for this clone. V usage is TRBV5-6 and J usage is TRBJ1-3; TRBD1 agrees at 10 bases. This CDR3 has 18 residues. Germline V CDR1 and CDR2: SGHDT, YYEEEE. V dropped 1 base and J dropped 0; count of bases not matched to a gene: 7. CDR3 coding DNA: TGTGCCAGCAGCTTGTACGGGACAGGGGTTCACTCTGGAAACACCATATATTTT. This translates into CASSLYGTGVHSGNTIYF.

This chain joins TRBV28 and TRBJ2-7; maybe TRBD2 (5 bases). Germline-derived CDR1 and CDR2 are MDHEN and SYDVKM. V shed 8 bases and J shed 6 bases, with 14 bases lying between them. The CDR3 length is 12 residues. CDR3 sequence: CASSQTIFEQYF. The CDR3 DNA follows: TGTGCCAGCTCCCAGACTATTTTCGAGCAGTACTTC.

V is TRBV5-1 and J is TRBJ2-3, with D perhaps TRBD1 (5 bases). Germline-derived CDR1 and CDR2 are SGHRS and YFSETQ. V was trimmed by 1 base and J by 2 bases, leaving 11 bases between them. The CDR3 has 15 amino acids. Written as DNA, the CDR3 is TGCGCCAGCAGCTTGAGGGCAGGGTTCACAGATACGCAGTATTTT. Its protein product is CASSLRAGFTDTQYF.

This rearrangement joins TRBV27 to TRBJ2-1; 7 bases are shared with TRBD1. The V gene's germline CDR1 is MNHEY and CDR2 SMNVEV (reference sequence). Unmatched junction bases numbered 8, after V lost 5 bases and J lost 4 bases. The CDR3 is made up of 15 amino acids. The CDR3 nucleotides are TGTGCCAGCAGTACACGACAGGGTGGGTACAATGAGCAGTTCTTC. It is translated as CASSTRQGGYNEQFF.

The chain uses TRBV2 and TRBJ1-5, with 8 nucleotides matching TRBD1. Unmatched junction bases numbered 3, after V lost 2 bases and J lost 6 bases. Per germline, CDR1 SNHLY and CDR2 FYNNEI. The CDR3 sequence is 14 residues long. In nucleotides, the CDR3 is TGTGCCAGCAGTGAAACGACAGGGGCTCAGCCCCAGCATTTT. It translates to CASSETTGAQPQHF. Drawing the rest from reference TRBV2 and TRBJ1-5, the complete variable domain is EPEVTQTPSHQVTQMGQEVILRCVPISNHLYFYWYRQILGQKVEFLVSFYNNEISEKSEIFDDQFSVERPDGSNFTLKIRSTKLEDSAMYFCASSETTGAQPQHFGDGTRLSIL.

The CDR3 loop is CASKGSGSGANVLTF. The CDR3 nucleotides read TGTGCCAGCAAAGGATCGGGCTCTGGGGCCAACGTCCTGACTTTC. The gene calls are TRBV28 and TRBJ2-6; D gene unclear. The CDR3 has 15 residues. With 7 bases removed from V and 0 bases from J, the gap between germline ends came to 10 bases. Germline values: CDR1 MDHEN, CDR2 SYDVKM. The complete variable domain, with remaining parts taken from reference TRBV28 and TRBJ2-6, reads DVKVTQSSRYLVKRTGEKVFLECVQDMDHENMFWYRQDPGLGLRLIYFSYDVKMKEKGDIPEGYSVSREKKERFSLILESASTNQTSMYLCASKGSGSGANVLTFGAGSRLTVL.

The chain is built from TRBV18 and TRBJ2-5; D remains ambiguous. The V end lost 3 bases, the J end lost 5 bases, and 10 bases lay between the germline ends. The CDR3 has 13 residues. Germline lookup yields CDR1 KGHSH and CDR2 LQKENI. The CDR3 is CASSPGIGETQYF. The CDR3 coding sequence is TGTGCCAGCTCACCGGGCATTGGGGAGACCCAGTACTTC.

The chain has TRBV28 and TRBJ1-6; no clear D gene. This CDR3 spans 16 amino acids. V dropped 7 bases and J dropped 6 bases, with 19 bases sitting between them. The germline V gene has CDR1 MDHEN and CDR2 SYDVKM. The DNA for the CDR3 is TGTGCCAGCACCCCTCCCCGTGCCGGGGTTAATTCACCCCTCCACTTT. This codes for CASTPPRAGVNSPLHF.

The chain employs TRBV2 and TRBJ2-1; 11 nucleotides line up with TRBD2. CDR1 and CDR2 (germline): SNHLY, FYNNEI. With 4 bases clipped from V and 8 bases from J, the junction kept 10 bases outside the gene matches. The CDR3 has 16 residues. CDR3 loop: CASSAGSGRAFDEQFF. The CDR3 DNA follows: TGTGCCAGCAGTGCGGGTAGCGGGAGGGCTTTTGATGAGCAGTTCTTC.

The sample holds a few counts of this clone. V and J are TRBV4-3 and TRBJ2-1; 7 bases fit TRBD1. Losses at the gene ends were 2 bases for V and 7 bases for J; bases not matched to a gene: 8. There are 15 residues in the CDR3. Germline CDR1 reads LGHNA; CDR2 reads YSLEER. In nucleotides, the CDR3 is TGCGCCAGCAGCCAAACAGGGGACAGCTGGAATGAGCAGTTCTTC. It encodes CASSQTGDSWNEQFF.

CDR3: CATSRGLQGPGNTIYF. Here the CDR3 DNA reads TGTGCCACCAGCAGAGGCCTACAGGGACCTGGAAACACCATATATTTT. The rearrangement uses TRBV15 and TRBJ1-3, with TRBD1 as a possible D gene (6 bases). V dropped 1 base and J dropped 2 bases, with 12 bases sitting between them. Germline CDR1 reads LNHNV; CDR2 reads YYDKDF (reference sequence). The CDR3 spans 16 residues.

A few counts support this clone. The V gene is TRBV7-3, the J gene TRBJ2-2, with D tentatively TRBD1 (5 bases). The V and J ends lost 4 bases and 1 base respectively, with 7 bases between them. Germline-derived CDR1 and CDR2 are SGHTA and FQGTGA. There are 14 residues in the CDR3. The CDR3 here is CASSSTGNTGELFF. The CDR3 DNA follows: TGTGCCAGCAGCTCTACAGGGAACACCGGGGAGCTGTTTTTT.

The chain couples TRBV29-1 to TRBJ2-2; tentative D call: TRBD2 (6 bases). Germline V gene data show CDR1 as SQVTM and CDR2 as ANQGSEA. The CDR3 consists of 12 residues. Trimming took off 4 bases at V and 4 bases at J, with 7 bases between the two ends. The CDR3 protein is CSVAGGTGELFF. As DNA, the CDR3 is TGCAGCGTTGCCGGGGGCACCGGGGAGCTGTTTTTT.

CDR3 nucleotides: TGCGCCAGGACCCGAGGAAGGGGAAGGTTGGGCACTGAAGCTTTCTTT. It is translated as CARTRGRGRLGTEAFF. The chain uses TRBV5-1 and TRBJ1-1; perhaps TRBD1 as D (5 bases). Per germline, CDR1 SGHRS and CDR2 YFSETQ. This CDR3 comprises 16 residues. V was trimmed by 8 bases and J by 4 bases, leaving 24 bases between them. The entire variable domain, with the rest obtained from reference TRBV5-1 and TRBJ1-1, is as follows: KAGVTQTPRYLIKTRGQQVTLSCSPISGHRSVSWYQQTPGQGLQFLFEYFSETQRNKGNFPGRFSGRQFSNSRSEMNVSTLELGDSALYLCARTRGRGRLGTEAFFGQGTRLTVV.

The chain uses TRBV9 and TRBJ1-4; TRBD1 matches at 10 bases. CDR3 size: 16 residues. J was trimmed by 4 bases and V by 0 bases; bases with no gene match: 3. CDR1 and CDR2 from the germline V gene are SGDLS and YYNGEE. This CDR3 is CASSVGGTGVNEKLFF. CDR3 nucleotides: TGTGCCAGCAGCGTAGGGGGGACAGGGGTTAATGAAAAACTGTTTTTT.

Written as DNA, the CDR3 is TGCAGCGTTGAAGATCGTAGGACAGCGGCTGGAAACACCATATATTTT. The encoded protein is CSVEDRRTAAGNTIYF. J is TRBJ1-3 and V is TRBV29-1; possibly TRBD1 for D (6 bases). The CDR3 consists of 16 residues. Germline V lookup: CDR1 SQVTM, CDR2 ANQGSEA. Trimming left V 0 bases short and J 2 bases short, with 14 bases between.

J is TRBJ2-1 and V is TRBV24-1; 8 nucleotides align to TRBD1. V dropped 4 bases and J dropped 9; count of bases not matched to a gene: 10. Germline V lookup: CDR1 KGHDR, CDR2 SFDVKD. This CDR3 has 15 amino acids. This chain's CDR3 is CATSEGGTGGREQFF. The CDR3 region has the DNA TGTGCCACCAGTGAGGGTGGGACAGGTGGCCGTGAGCAGTTCTTC.

V usage is TRBV29-1 and J usage is TRBJ1-2; 11 nucleotides match TRBD1. The germline V gene encodes CDR1 SQVTM and CDR2 ANQGSEA. The CDR3 runs 13 residues. The V segment lost 3 bases and the J segment 7 bases; nucleotides outside the gene matches: 4. CDR3 protein: CSVDGQGASGYTF. CDR3 DNA sequence: TGCAGCGTTGATGGACAGGGGGCGTCTGGCTACACCTTC. Drawing the rest from reference TRBV29-1 and TRBJ1-2, the complete variable domain is SAVISQKPSRDICQRGTSLTIQCQVDSQVTMMFWYRQQPGQSLTLIATANQGSEATYESGFVIDKFPISRPNLTFSTLTVSNMSPEDSSIYLCSVDGQGASGYTFGSGTRLTVV.

This chain uses TRBV28 with TRBJ1-1; D gene unclear. V gave up 6 bases and J gave up 6 bases, with 14 bases separating them. This CDR3 is 13 amino acids long. Germline lookup yields CDR1 MDHEN and CDR2 SYDVKM. DNA for the CDR3: TGTGCCAGCAGACATCCCCTAGGAGCTGAAGCTTTCTTT. This codes for CASRHPLGAEAFF. The variable domain in full, with the rest retrieved from reference TRBV28 and TRBJ1-1, is DVKVTQSSRYLVKRTGEKVFLECVQDMDHENMFWYRQDPGLGLRLIYFSYDVKMKEKGDIPEGYSVSREKKERFSLILESASTNQTSMYLCASRHPLGAEAFFGQGTRLTVV.

The chain links TRBV2 to TRBJ2-4; TRBD2 agrees at 14 bases. J was trimmed by 5 bases and V by 7 bases; bases with no gene match: 13. The CDR3 consists of 18 residues. Per the germline V gene, CDR1 is SNHLY and CDR2 is FYNNEI. The CDR3 is CASTRLAGGQGRENIQYF. The CDR3, as DNA: TGTGCCAGCACTAGACTAGCGGGAGGGCAAGGCAGGGAAAACATTCAGTACTTC.

The V and J genes are TRBV6-5 and TRBJ2-3, with 10 bases that match TRBD1. Germline CDR1 MNHEY, CDR2 SVGAGI. The CDR3 is 14 amino acids. The trim removed 6 bases at V and 0 bases at J, leaving 0 bases unmatched. The CDR3 nucleotides are TGTGCCAGCAGGACAGGGGGCAGCACAGATACGCAGTATTTT. This encodes CASRTGGSTDTQYF.

V usage is TRBV2 and J usage is TRBJ2-5, with 7 positions matching TRBD1. The length of the CDR3 is 13 residues. Germline CDR1 reads SNHLY; CDR2 reads FYNNEI. The trim removed 5 bases at V and 1 base at J, leaving 1 base unmatched. The CDR3 spells CASSRQGQETQYF. CDR3 bases: TGTGCCAGCAGTAGACAGGGCCAAGAGACCCAGTACTTC.

This clone was recorded once. The chain employs TRBV7-3 and TRBJ2-3, with D tentatively TRBD1 (6 bases). Germline-derived CDR1 and CDR2 are SGHTA and FQGTGA. This CDR3 has 14 residues. With 5 bases removed from V and 2 bases from J, the gap between germline ends came to 11 bases. The CDR3 reads CASSPGQLTDTQYF. DNA for the CDR3: TGTGCCAGCAGCCCCGGACAGCTCACAGATACGCAGTATTTT. The full variable domain, rest sourced from reference TRBV7-3 and TRBJ2-3, is GAGVSQTPSNKVTEKGKYVELRCDPISGHTALYWYRQSLGQGPEFLIYFQGTGAADDSGLPNDRFFAVRPEGSVSTLKIQRTERGDSAVYLCASSPGQLTDTQYFGPGTRLTVL.

This rearrangement joins TRBV5-4 to TRBJ2-1; D not resolved. V lost 0 bases, J lost 0 bases, and 10 bases lay in between. CDR3 length equals 16 residues. CDR1 and CDR2 from the germline V gene are SGHNT and YYREEE (reference sequence). CDR3 loop: CASSLGAGSSYNEQFF. The CDR3 nucleotides are TGTGCCAGCAGCTTGGGGGCCGGAAGCTCCTACAATGAGCAGTTCTTC.

This clone was counted once. The genes are TRBV4-3 and TRBJ1-5; D might be TRBD1 (6 bases). Between the trimmed V and J ends, which lost 4 bases and 2 bases, there was a span of 15 bases. Germline V lookup: CDR1 LGHNA, CDR2 YSLEER. The CDR3 totals 16 residues. The CDR3 DNA reads as TGCGCCAGCAGCCCGTTTGCAGGGGCCGGCAATCAGCCCCAGCATTTT. Translating gives CASSPFAGAGNQPQHF.

The gene calls are TRBV19 and TRBJ1-1, with TRBD1 as a possible D gene (6 bases). The CDR3 runs to 14 residues. Trimming pared 6 bases from V and 2 bases from J, leaving 13 bases between. Germline V gene data show CDR1 as LNHDA and CDR2 as SQIVND (reference sequence). The DNA of the CDR3 is TGTGCCAGTAGGCTGGGGGGGGCCAACACTGAAGCTTTCTTT. Its protein is CASRLGGANTEAFF.

This chain uses TRBV7-2 with TRBJ1-1; D is ambiguous. Germline-derived CDR1 and CDR2 are SGHTA and FQGNSA. The V and J ends lost 5 bases and 0 bases respectively, with 10 bases between them. The CDR3 sequence is 14 residues long. CDR3 nucleotide sequence: TGTGCCAGCAGCCCCGGACTGATGAACACTGAAGCTTTCTTT. Residues: CASSPGLMNTEAFF.

This clone occurred a few times. The V gene is TRBV2, the J gene TRBJ2-1; TRBD2 matches 10 bases. V was clipped by 7 bases and J by 7 bases; unmatched bases: 10. The germline gives CDR1 SNHLY, CDR2 FYNNEI. The CDR3 contains 15 residues. CDR3 sequence reads: CASKDPSGSKNEQFF. CDR3 nucleotide sequence: TGTGCCAGCAAAGACCCTAGCGGGAGCAAGAATGAGCAGTTCTTC.

The V and J genes are TRBV18 and TRBJ2-1; 11 bases line up with TRBD1. Germline trimming cut 4 bases from V and 7 bases from J; bases unmatched to any gene: 3. Germline V gene sequence: CDR1 KGHSH, CDR2 LQKENI. CDR3 length: 14 residues. As DNA, the CDR3 is TGTGCCAGCTCACGGGGACAGGGGGTTAATGAGCAGTTCTTC. Translating it yields CASSRGQGVNEQFF.

This clone was counted once. The rearrangement links TRBV7-2 to TRBJ2-7; 8 bases match TRBD2. Losses at the gene ends were 4 bases for V and 5 bases for J; bases not matched to a gene: 7. This CDR3 is built from 14 residues. The germline gives CDR1 SGHTA, CDR2 FQGNSA. For the CDR3, the DNA is TGTGCCAGCAGCTACCGAGCGGGAGTTGACGAGCAGTACTTC. The encoded protein is CASSYRAGVDEQYF.

This chain links TRBV28 with TRBJ1-1; D is unresolved. The V and J ends lost 3 bases and 4 bases respectively, with 18 bases between them. Per the germline V gene, CDR1 is MDHEN and CDR2 is SYDVKM. CDR3 length: 16 amino acids. The CDR3 here is CASSFARQKRATEAFF. DNA for the CDR3: TGTGCCAGCAGTTTCGCACGGCAGAAGAGGGCCACTGAAGCTTTCTTT.

This chain connects TRBV11-2 to TRBJ1-5; 7 bases agree with TRBD1. V was clipped by 1 base and J by 4 bases; unmatched bases: 4. The CDR3 covers 15 residues. CDR1 is SGHAT, CDR2 FQNNGV, per germline. The CDR3 bases are TGTGCCAGCAGCTTAGGTCTACAGGGGAATCAGCCCCAGCATTTT. Translation: CASSLGLQGNQPQHF.